The source of this T cell receptor (beta chain) is a study of blood T cell repertoires in COVID-19. About the research overall: PBMCs, B-cell-depleted T cells, or T cells provided the cDNA or gDNA that made up the material.

CDR1 and CDR2 from the germline V gene are SGDLS and YYNGEE. V shed 5 bases, J shed 5 bases, and the junction held 3 bases outside the gene matches. The CDR3 is 14 residues long. Using immunoSEQ multiplex PCR, the repertoire was profiled, and TCRdb retains in-frame clones only, with some absent. The sample has some 120,000 clones, approximately 80% seen once. Sequencing was done on a sample of peripheral blood. The sequence was obtained from a man in his sixties or seventies with acute or convalescent COVID-19. This chain uses TRBV9 with TRBJ2-1; TRBD1 aligns across 11 bases. The CDR3 region is CASSRTGGHNEQFF. Here the CDR3 DNA reads TGTGCCAGCAGTCGGACAGGGGGCCACAATGAGCAGTTCTTC.